The present TCR beta chain was sequenced within a study of T-cell reconstitution after alpha-beta-depleted transplantation in children. This CDR3 spans 14 amino acids. V trimming: 8 bases; J trimming: 3 bases; junction bases outside the gene matches: 6. Germline CDR1 ENHRY, CDR2 SYGVKD. A word on this clonotype: Antigen unknown.

Unique molecular identifiers featured in how the TCRbeta library was prepared. TCRdb independently ran MiXCR on the PCR reads; one entry per CDR3 protein. The sample contains 440,000 or so distinct CDR3 sequences, about 40% of which appear only once. Findings of the study overall: Elevated TCRbeta diversity at day 60 was traced, in some patients, to surviving recipient T cells and thymic progenitors. About two months after transplant, alpha-beta T cells reportedly came from several hundred expanded graft clones. Newly produced T cells mostly accounted for T-cell counts and diversity one year post-transplant.

The J gene is TRBJ1-3, the V gene TRBV10-3; TRBD1 agrees at 8 bases. The source was PBMCs, collected before TCRalphabeta/CD19-depleted stem cell transplant. The receptor comes from a girl aged 2 to 9 with aplastic anemia, due to receive a stem cell transplant. The CDR3 is CAIATGQGGNTIYF. The CDR3 region has the DNA TGTGCCATCGCCACCGGACAGGGTGGAAACACCATATATTTT.